This T cell receptor beta chain was identified in a study of T cell responses to AZD1222 COVID-19 vaccine (dated by TCRdb to the early 2020s). Looking at the study overall: TCR sequencing covered some 240 trial participants: some 210 given two doses of AZD1222 and some 25 given two doses of MenACWY control vaccine. Trial participants were enrolled into age subgroups of 18-55, 56-69 and 70-plus years, which contained around 140, 26 and 57 TCR-sequenced participants, respectively.

The CDR3 regions of human TCRbeta chains were analyzed by immunosequencing. Per the source publication's procedure: TCRs in the repertoires were compared against a reference library of SARS-CoV-2-specific TCRs that had been generated with the MIRA antigen-specificity platform. Breadth meant the fraction of unique TCRs that were SARS-CoV-2-associated, whereas depth meant the fraction of total T cells that were SARS-CoV-2-associated. Using the MIRA data, every spike-specific TCR was mapped to the spike region that the TCR reacted to and assigned to either a CD4 or a CD8 class. Log10-transformed breadth and depth values were compared by one-way ANOVA with Sidak's multiple comparisons tests. This is the immuneACCESS table as TCRdb keeps it, with only in-frame sequences that have V and J called. A part of the clones is gone; compared with another copy, unresolved V genes explain less than half, and the rest is unexplained. V and J calls and clone size come straight from that table; D and trimming were deduced from the DNA. The sample records about 120,000 clones, more than 85% of which are singletons. Together, the top ten hold over 2.5% of the sample.

Overall study outcomes, separate from this receptor: Participants were mostly white British, with more females than males. The authors suggested clonal diversity may have been underestimated. After two AZD1222 doses, spike-specific TCR breadth and depth were significantly higher than at day 0 and than in MenACWY recipients. Only five or six AZD1222 recipients were SARS-CoV-2 seropositive at baseline, limiting conclusions about previously exposed vaccinees. Reportedly, almost half of the unique spike-specific TCRs recognized epitopes lying outside the regions that are mutated in the B.1.351 and B.1.1.7 variants. The vaccine-associated CD4 TCRs covered the entire spike protein, and the dominant responses fell in regions 160-218 and 743-854. The 56-69-year group was small, and its depth increase did not reach significance, likely because of low power. Because no day 14 peak-response samples were available, repertoires were characterized only after the peak T cell response.

Notes on this clone: Its cognate antigen has yet to be identified. It has no much larger one-base neighbor in the sample; base qualities were not kept.

From cysteine to phenylalanine, the CDR3 is 15 amino acids long. Of all the DNA, just the CDR3 is kept, 45 bases in frame from base 1. Taken from the germline V gene, the CDR1 and CDR2 loops are SGHVS and FNYEAQ. Deletion took 0 bases off V and 2 bases off J, with a span of 11 bases between the germline ends. The sample's time point label, in plain terms: about 28 days (+/-7) after the second vaccine dose. Because spike-specific TCR depth and breadth did not differ between the two schedules, AZD1222 recipients who got a second dose at roughly 4 weeks were pooled with those who got a second dose at roughly 12 weeks. The vaccinee samples were drawn from two UK trials, COV001 and COV002, one of which was a single-blind randomized controlled phase 2/3 trial testing AZD1222 (ChAdOx1 nCoV-19) in healthy adults. For TCRbeta chain sequencing, PBMC samples were collected from trial participants at day 0 and at day 28 after the second dose.

The sequence came from an adult who received the AZD1222 COVID-19 vaccine. The sequence joins TRBV7-6 to TRBJ2-7; TRBD1 is a weak D gene call, 5 bases matching. The sample consisted of peripheral blood, taken 28 days after the second AZD1222 dose. The CDR3 amino acid sequence is: CASSLAPTATYEQYF. The DNA sequence is TGTGCCAGCAGCTTAGCCCCGACAGCCACCTACGAGCAGTACTTC.